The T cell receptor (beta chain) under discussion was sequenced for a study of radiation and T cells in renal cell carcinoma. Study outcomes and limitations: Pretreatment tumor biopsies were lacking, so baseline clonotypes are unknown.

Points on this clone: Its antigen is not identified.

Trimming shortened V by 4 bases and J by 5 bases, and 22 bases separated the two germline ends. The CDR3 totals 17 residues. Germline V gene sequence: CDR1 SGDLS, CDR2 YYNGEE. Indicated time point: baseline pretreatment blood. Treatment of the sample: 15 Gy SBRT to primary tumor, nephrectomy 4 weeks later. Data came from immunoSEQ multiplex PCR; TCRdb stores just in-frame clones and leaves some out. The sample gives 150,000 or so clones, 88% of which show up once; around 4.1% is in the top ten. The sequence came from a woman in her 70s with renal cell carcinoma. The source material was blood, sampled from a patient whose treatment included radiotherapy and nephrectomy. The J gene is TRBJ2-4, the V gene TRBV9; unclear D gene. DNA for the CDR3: TGTGCCAGCAGCTCCCGACTGCTCCTGCCGGGTGAAAACATTCAGTACTTC. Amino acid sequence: CASSSRLLLPGENIQYF.